These 20 T cell receptor beta chains were sequenced from one sample in a study of blood T cells in healthy people across ages (dated by TCRdb to about 2015). The library was built by means of 5' RACE. The run used an Illumina HiSeq 2500. A second about 6 to 11 cycle PCR used a sample-barcoded 5' primer and a J-beta primer mix. TCRdb reprocessing: public reads trimmed at Q25 with fastp, clones called with MiXCR, in-frame beta chains kept. Every CDR3 protein is listed once, alongside the most common genes and DNA of its rows. In all, the sample holds around 870,000 distinct CDR3 sequences, and more than 25% of those were seen once. The biggest ten clones account for around 16% of the sample. Material for sequencing was blood. These receptors were taken from a woman aged 80 or over in good health.

The genes are TRBV7-2 and TRBJ1-1; D is undetermined. Deletions cut 5 bases from V and 7 bases from J, with 11 bases between. Germline CDR1 is SGHTA and CDR2 is FQGNSA. CDR3 length: 12 residues. CDR3: CASSLTALEAFF. The CDR3 DNA reads TGTGCCAGCAGCCTTACAGCCCTTGAAGCTTTCTTT.

To note about this clonotype: Relative to the germline gene, one junction end is altered; a read error may explain this. The chain carries TRBV5-1 and TRBJ1-4; tentatively, D is TRBD1 (6 bases). The CDR3 length is 15 residues. Germline V gene lookup returns CDR1 SGHRS and CDR2 YFSETQ. CDR3 in DNA: TGCGCCAGCAGCGAGCAGGGGTTACCTAATGAAAAACGGTTTTTT. As protein: CASSEQGLPNEKRFF.

A word on this clonotype: A much larger clonotype is one base distant, so this may be a read error. The genes are TRBV10-3 and TRBJ2-5, with 8 bases fitting TRBD2. The CDR3 contains 13 residues. V shed 3 bases, J shed 11 bases, and the junction held 8 bases outside the gene matches. Germline V gives CDR1 ENHRY, CDR2 SYGVKD. The CDR3 loop reads CAISDGGAGEQYF. The CDR3 DNA follows: TGTGCCATCAGTGACGGGGGGGCAGGTGAGCAGTACTTC.

A few counts support this clonotype. This chain joins TRBV4-3 and TRBJ1-6; the match to TRBD1 covers 8 bases. Germline CDR1 LGHNA, CDR2 YSLEER. Losses at the gene ends were 5 bases for V and 8 bases for J; bases not matched to a gene: 5. There are 14 residues in the CDR3. Here the CDR3 reads CASSMGQEDSPLHF. CDR3 DNA sequence: TGCGCCAGCAGCATGGGACAGGAGGATTCACCCCTCCACTTT.

This clonotype occurred many times. The chain recombines TRBV6-2 or TRBV6-3 with TRBJ2-7, with 9 bases matching TRBD2. In germline, CDR1 is MNHEY, CDR2 SVGEGT. V was pared by 7 bases and J by 2 bases, with 3 bases of the junction left unmatched. This CDR3 is built from 13 residues. The CDR3 reads CASTRGGAYEQYF. The CDR3 bases are TGTGCCAGCACCCGCGGGGGGGCCTACGAGCAGTACTTC.

The chain has TRBV14 and TRBJ2-5; 7 bases map to TRBD2. Germline V CDR1 and CDR2: SGHDN, FVKESK. The CDR3 length is 15 residues. Trimming cost V 4 bases and J 0 bases; bases outside gene matches: 5. This CDR3 is CASSRGRAYQETQYF. The CDR3 DNA reads as TGTGCCAGCAGCCGAGGGAGGGCGTACCAAGAGACCCAGTACTTC.

V is TRBV21-1 and J is TRBJ2-5; TRBD1 is the table's D call and was not checked against the DNA. TRBV21-1 is a pseudogene locus. This CDR3 has 17 residues. This chain's CDR3 is CASSATGGPLFQETQYF. The CDR3 DNA reads as TGTGCCAGCAGTGCGACAGGGGGTCCCCTTTTCCAAGAGACCCAGTACTTC.

V usage is TRBV7-2 and J usage is TRBJ1-1, with a tentative D call TRBD1 (5 bases). Trimming cost V 6 bases and J 0 bases, with 11 bases left between them. Germline loops: CDR1 SGHTA, CDR2 FQGNSA. The CDR3 covers 14 residues. CDR3 in amino acids: CASRSGQMNTEAFF. The CDR3 DNA reads TGTGCCAGCAGGTCCGGACAAATGAACACTGAAGCTTTCTTT.

The chain links TRBV5-8 to TRBJ1-5, with D hard to call. The CDR3 contains 12 residues. The germline CDR1 and CDR2 sequences are SGHTS and YDEGEE. Between the trimmed V and J ends, which lost 0 bases and 9 bases, there was a span of 7 bases. In DNA, the CDR3 is TGTGCCAGCAGCTTGGGGTGGCCGCCCCAGCATTTT. Its protein product is CASSLGWPPQHF.

Turning to this clonotype: This sequence may be a read error, since a much larger clone differs from it by one base. J is TRBJ1-4 and V is TRBV4-3; D is unresolved. There are 14 residues in the CDR3. CDR1 is LGHNA, CDR2 YSLEER, per germline. Trimming removed 0 bases from V and 16 bases from J, with 18 bases in between. CDR3 bases: TGCGCCAGCAGCCAAGAAAGTCAGCCAGGAGGACGGTTTTTT. Translated: CASSQESQPGGRFF.

This chain connects TRBV27 to TRBJ1-6, with a tentative D call TRBD1 (6 bases). From germline, CDR1 is MNHEY and CDR2 SMNVEV (reference sequence). Trimming removed 7 bases at V and 6 bases at J, with 19 bases between. The CDR3 is 16 residues long. The CDR3 bases are TGTGCCAGCAATGAAGGGGGGGGCCCTGTTAATTCACCCCTCCACTTT. As protein: CASNEGGGPVNSPLHF.

The V and J genes are TRBV11-2 and TRBJ2-3; maybe TRBD2 (5 bases). CDR1 and CDR2 from the germline V gene are SGHAT and FQNNGV. V lost 1 base, J lost 7 bases, and 21 bases lay in between. The CDR3 contains 17 residues. The CDR3 region is CASSLAGGPTPRHTQYF. The CDR3 nucleotides read TGTGCCAGCAGCTTAGCAGGCGGGCCGACCCCCAGACATACGCAGTATTTT.

This clonotype was recorded at least ten times. This rearrangement joins TRBV3-1 to TRBJ2-3; D gene uncertain. Germline CDR1 LGHDT, CDR2 YNNKEL (reference sequence). V lost 3 bases and J lost 3, with 7 bases in between. The CDR3 runs to 13 residues. The CDR3 sequence is CASSHSGTDTQYF. CDR3 in DNA: TGTGCCAGCAGCCACAGTGGGACAGATACGCAGTATTTT.

This clonotype was seen ten or more times. The gene calls are TRBV3-1 and TRBJ2-3; either TRBD1 or TRBD2 may fit D (5 bases each). Deletions cut 1 base from V and 8 bases from J, with 13 bases between. This CDR3 region has 14 residues. Germline CDR1 and CDR2: LGHDT and YNNKEL (reference sequence). This CDR3 is CASSQVPGGGTQYF. In DNA, the CDR3 is TGTGCCAGCAGCCAAGTCCCTGGGGGTGGTACGCAGTATTTT.

This rearrangement joins TRBV29-1 to TRBJ1-2; possibly TRBD1 for D (5 bases). Germline-derived CDR1 and CDR2 are SQVTM and ANQGSEA. Between the trimmed V and J ends, which lost 6 bases and 7 bases, there was a span of 21 bases. The CDR3 loop spans 14 amino acids. The CDR3 DNA sequence: TGCAGCGTCGGCTTGGGGGTACCAACCCGTGGCTACACCTTC. This encodes CSVGLGVPTRGYTF.

This clonotype was observed a few times. The genes are TRBV9 and TRBJ1-1; D ambiguous. From germline, CDR1 is SGDLS and CDR2 YYNGEE. The CDR3 has 15 amino acids. The V and J ends lost 3 bases and 0 bases respectively, with 12 bases between them. The chain's CDR3 is CASSGKGLLNTEAFF. In nucleotides, the CDR3 is TGTGCCAGCAGCGGTAAGGGTCTACTGAACACTGAAGCTTTCTTT.

This clonotype has a count of ten or more. This chain uses TRBV7-2 with TRBJ2-4; D not certain. Per the germline V gene, CDR1 is SGHTA and CDR2 is FQGNSA. The length of the CDR3 is 15 residues. Trimming removed 2 bases at V and 5 bases at J, with 13 bases between. CDR3 DNA: TGTGCCAGCAGCTTATTAATAAACCGCGAAAACATTCAGTACTTC. The encoded protein is CASSLLINRENIQYF.

As for this clonotype: A much larger clone lies one base from this, so it may be a read error. In this CDR3 the conserved last residue, phenylalanine or tryptophan, is missing, so a read error is likely. The chain recombines TRBV6-2 or TRBV6-3 with TRBJ2-1; 9 bases fit TRBD2. The J segment lost 10 bases and the V segment lost 1 base, leaving 5 bases of the junction unmatched. The CDR3 runs 14 residues. Germline lookup yields CDR1 MNHEY and CDR2 SVGEGT. The CDR3 bases are TGTGCCAGCAGTTACTTAGCGGGAGTGCAGGAGCAGTTCATC. This encodes CASSYLAGVQEQFI.

In its sample, this clonotype was seen many times. This rearrangement joins TRBV10-3 to TRBJ1-2; D not resolved. This CDR3 has 16 amino acids. CDR1 is ENHRY, CDR2 SYGVKD, per germline. V lost 0 bases and J 0 bases, leaving 11 bases between the germline ends. CDR3 coding DNA: TGTGCCATCAGTGAGTCGGGAGGGTCTCCTAACTATGGCTACACCTTC. It translates to CAISESGGSPNYGYTF.

This clonotype appeared a few times. The V and J genes are TRBV28 and TRBJ1-1; D gene uncertain. The CDR3 has 14 amino acids. The germline V and J ends were trimmed by 6 bases and 3 bases, with 14 bases remaining between them. Germline V CDR1 and CDR2: MDHEN, SYDVKM. The CDR3 sequence: CASRLMGRDTEAFF. Here the CDR3 DNA reads TGTGCCAGCAGGCTGATGGGGAGAGACACTGAAGCTTTCTTT.